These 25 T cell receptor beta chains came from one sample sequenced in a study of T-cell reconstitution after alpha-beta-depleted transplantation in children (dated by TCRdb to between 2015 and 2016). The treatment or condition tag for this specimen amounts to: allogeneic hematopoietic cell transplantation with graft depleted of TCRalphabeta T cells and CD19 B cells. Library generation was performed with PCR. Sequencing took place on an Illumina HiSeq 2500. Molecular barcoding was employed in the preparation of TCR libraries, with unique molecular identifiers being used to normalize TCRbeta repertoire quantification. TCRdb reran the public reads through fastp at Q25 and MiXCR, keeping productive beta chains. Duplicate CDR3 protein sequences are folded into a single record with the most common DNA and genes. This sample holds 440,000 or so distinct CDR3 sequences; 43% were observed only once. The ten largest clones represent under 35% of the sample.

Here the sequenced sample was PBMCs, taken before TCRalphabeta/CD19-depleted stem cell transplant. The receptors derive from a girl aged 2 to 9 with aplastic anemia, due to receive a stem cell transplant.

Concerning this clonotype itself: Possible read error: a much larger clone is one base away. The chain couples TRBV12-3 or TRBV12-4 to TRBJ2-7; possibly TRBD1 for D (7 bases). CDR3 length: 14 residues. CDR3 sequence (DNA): TGTGCCAGCAGTTTAAGGAGGGGGCCCTACGAGCGGTACTTC. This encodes CASSLRRGPYERYF.

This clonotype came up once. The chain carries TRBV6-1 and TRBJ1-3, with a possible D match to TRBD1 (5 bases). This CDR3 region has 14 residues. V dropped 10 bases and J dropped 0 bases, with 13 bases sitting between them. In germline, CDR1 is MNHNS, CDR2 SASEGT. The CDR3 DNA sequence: TGTGCCACCTCCGGGACCCCCTCTGGAAACACCATATATTTT. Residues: CATSGTPSGNTIYF.

CDR3 in amino acids: CASTLRAASTDTQYF. The CDR3, as DNA: TGTGCCAGCACCCTCCGAGCGGCAAGCACAGATACGCAGTATTTT. The V call is TRBV12-3 or TRBV12-4, the J call TRBJ2-3; D is possibly TRBD2 (5 bases). Between the trimmed V and J ends, which lost 7 bases and 0 bases, there was a span of 14 bases. The length of the CDR3 is 15 residues.

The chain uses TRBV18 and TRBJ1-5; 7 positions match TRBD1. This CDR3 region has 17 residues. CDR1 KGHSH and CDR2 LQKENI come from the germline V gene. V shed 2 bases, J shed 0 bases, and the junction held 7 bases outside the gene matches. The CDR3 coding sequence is TGTGCCAGCTCACCAGCTACCGGGGACAGTAGCAATCAGCCCCAGCATTTT. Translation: CASSPATGDSSNQPQHF. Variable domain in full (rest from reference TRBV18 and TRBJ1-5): NAGVMQNPRHLVRRRGQEARLRCSPMKGHSHVYWYRQLPEEGLKFMVYLQKENIIDESGMPKERFSAEFPKEGPSILRIQQVVRGDSAAYFCASSPATGDSSNQPQHFGDGTRLSIL.

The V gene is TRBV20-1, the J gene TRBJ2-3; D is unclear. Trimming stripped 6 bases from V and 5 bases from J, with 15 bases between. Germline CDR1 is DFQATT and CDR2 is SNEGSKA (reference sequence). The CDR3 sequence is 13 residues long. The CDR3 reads CSAGEGILDTQYF. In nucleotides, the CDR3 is TGCAGTGCCGGCGAAGGGATCTTAGATACGCAGTATTTT.

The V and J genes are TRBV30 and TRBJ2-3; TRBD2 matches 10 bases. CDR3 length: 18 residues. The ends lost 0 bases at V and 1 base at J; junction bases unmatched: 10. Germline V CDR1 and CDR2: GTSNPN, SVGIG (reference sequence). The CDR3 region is CAWSVRLAGARGTDTQYF. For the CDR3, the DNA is TGTGCCTGGAGTGTACGGCTAGCGGGGGCGAGGGGCACAGATACGCAGTATTTT.

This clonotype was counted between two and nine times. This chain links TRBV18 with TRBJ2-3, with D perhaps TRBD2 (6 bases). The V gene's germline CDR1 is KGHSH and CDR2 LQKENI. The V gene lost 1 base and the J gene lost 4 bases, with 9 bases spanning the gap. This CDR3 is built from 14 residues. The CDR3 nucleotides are TGTGCCAGCTCACCACGGAGGGGCCCAGATACGCAGTATTTT. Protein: CASSPRRGPDTQYF.

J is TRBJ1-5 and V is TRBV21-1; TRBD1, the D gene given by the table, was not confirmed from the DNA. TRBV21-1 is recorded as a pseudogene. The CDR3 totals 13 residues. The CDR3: CASRTGLEQPQHF. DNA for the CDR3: TGTGCCAGCAGGACAGGGTTGGAGCAGCCCCAGCATTTT.

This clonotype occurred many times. The CDR3: CASSGSGTGLYEQYF. The CDR3 nucleotides are TGTGCCAGCAGTGGCTCCGGGACGGGACTCTACGAGCAGTACTTC. The chain recombines TRBV6-1 with TRBJ2-7, with D possibly being TRBD2 (6 bases). This CDR3 spans 15 amino acids. Germline-derived CDR1 and CDR2 are MNHNS and SASEGT. The V gene lost 4 bases and the J gene lost 3 bases, with 16 bases spanning the gap.

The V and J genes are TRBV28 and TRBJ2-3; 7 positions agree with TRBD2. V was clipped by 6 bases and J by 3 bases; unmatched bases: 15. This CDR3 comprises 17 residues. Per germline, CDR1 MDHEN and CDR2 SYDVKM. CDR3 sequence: CASSPVGARETTDTQYF. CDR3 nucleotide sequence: TGTGCCAGCAGCCCCGTCGGGGCGCGGGAGACAACAGATACGCAGTATTTT.

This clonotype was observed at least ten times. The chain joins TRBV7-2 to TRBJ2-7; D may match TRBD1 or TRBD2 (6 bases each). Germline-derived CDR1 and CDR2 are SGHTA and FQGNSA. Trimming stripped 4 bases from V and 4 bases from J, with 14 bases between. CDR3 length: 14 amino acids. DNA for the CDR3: TGTGCCAGCAGCTCTAGGGGGGCGGATTACGAGCAGTACTTC. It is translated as CASSSRGADYEQYF.

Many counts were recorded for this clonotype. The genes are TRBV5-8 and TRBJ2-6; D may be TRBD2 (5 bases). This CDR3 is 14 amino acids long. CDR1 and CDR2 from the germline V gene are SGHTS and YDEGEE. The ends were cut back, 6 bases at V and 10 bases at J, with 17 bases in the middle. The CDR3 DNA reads TGTGCCAGCACCCGAGGGCAGCCCGGTAACGTCCTGACTTTC. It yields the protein CASTRGQPGNVLTF.

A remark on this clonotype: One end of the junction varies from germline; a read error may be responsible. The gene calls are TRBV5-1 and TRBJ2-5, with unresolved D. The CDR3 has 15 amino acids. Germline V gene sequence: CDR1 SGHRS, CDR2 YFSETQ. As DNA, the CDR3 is TGCGCCACCAGCTTTTTCGGGCTAGACCATGAGACCCAGTACTTC. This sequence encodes CATSFFGLDHETQYF.

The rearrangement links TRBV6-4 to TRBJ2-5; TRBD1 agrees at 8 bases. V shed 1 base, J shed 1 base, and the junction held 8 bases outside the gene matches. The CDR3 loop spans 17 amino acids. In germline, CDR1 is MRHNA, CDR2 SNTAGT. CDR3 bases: TGTGCCAGCAGTGACTACCGGACAGGGCCACCCCAAGAGACCCAGTACTTC. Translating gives CASSDYRTGPPQETQYF.

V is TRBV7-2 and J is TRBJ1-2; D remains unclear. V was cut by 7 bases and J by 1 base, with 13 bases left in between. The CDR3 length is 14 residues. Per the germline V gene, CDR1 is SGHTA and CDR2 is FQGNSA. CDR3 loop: CASTASALNYGYTF. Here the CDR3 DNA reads TGTGCCAGCACCGCCTCGGCACTTAACTATGGCTACACCTTC.

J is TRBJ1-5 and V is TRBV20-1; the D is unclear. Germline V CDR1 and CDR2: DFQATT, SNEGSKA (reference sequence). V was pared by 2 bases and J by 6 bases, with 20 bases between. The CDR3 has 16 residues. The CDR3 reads CSARHTSTGGSQPQHF. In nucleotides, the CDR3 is TGCAGTGCTAGACATACAAGCACCGGAGGGAGTCAGCCCCAGCATTTT.

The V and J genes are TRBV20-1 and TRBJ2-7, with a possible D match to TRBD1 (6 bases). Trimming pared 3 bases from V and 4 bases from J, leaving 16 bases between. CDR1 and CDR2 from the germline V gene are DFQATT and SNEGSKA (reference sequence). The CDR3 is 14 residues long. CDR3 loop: CSARGTGWRYEQYF. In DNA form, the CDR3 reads TGCAGTGCTAGGGGCACAGGGTGGAGGTACGAGCAGTACTTC.

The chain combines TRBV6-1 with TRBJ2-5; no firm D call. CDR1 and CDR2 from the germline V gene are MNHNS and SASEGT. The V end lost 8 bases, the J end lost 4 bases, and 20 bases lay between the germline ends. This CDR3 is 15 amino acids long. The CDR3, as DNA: TGTGCCAGCGCCCCCAGCCTCAAAATGCGAGAGACCCAGTACTTC. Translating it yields CASAPSLKMRETQYF.

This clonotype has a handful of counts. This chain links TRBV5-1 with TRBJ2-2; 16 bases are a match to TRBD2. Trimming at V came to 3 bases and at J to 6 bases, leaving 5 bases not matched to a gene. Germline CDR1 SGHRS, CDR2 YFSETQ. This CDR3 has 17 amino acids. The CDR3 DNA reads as TGCGCCAGCAGCTCGGGACTAGCGGGAGGGCCTCCCGGGGAGCTGTTTTTT. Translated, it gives CASSSGLAGGPPGELFF.

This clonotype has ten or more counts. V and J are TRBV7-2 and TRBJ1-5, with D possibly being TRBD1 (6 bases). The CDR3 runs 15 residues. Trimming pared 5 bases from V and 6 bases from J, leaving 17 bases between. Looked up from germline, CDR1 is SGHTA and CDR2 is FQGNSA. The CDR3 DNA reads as TGTGCCAGCAGCCCAAGTAGGGGGACTCGTCAGCCCCAGCATTTT. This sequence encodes CASSPSRGTRQPQHF.

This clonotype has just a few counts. The CDR3 here is CASSLPEAPSYNEQFF. CDR3 DNA sequence: TGTGCCAGCAGCCTCCCGGAAGCTCCGTCCTACAATGAGCAGTTCTTC. This sequence joins TRBV28 and TRBJ2-1; D not certain. The CDR3 runs 16 residues. Germline V CDR1 and CDR2: MDHEN, SYDVKM. Trimming shortened V by 6 bases and J by 1 base, and 16 bases separated the two germline ends.

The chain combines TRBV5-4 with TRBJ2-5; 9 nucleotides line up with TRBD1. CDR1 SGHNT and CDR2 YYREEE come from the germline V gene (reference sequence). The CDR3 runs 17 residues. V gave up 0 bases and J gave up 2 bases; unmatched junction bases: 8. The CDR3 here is CASSLVGQGLAQETQYF. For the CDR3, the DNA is TGTGCCAGCAGCTTGGTCGGACAGGGGCTTGCTCAAGAGACCCAGTACTTC.

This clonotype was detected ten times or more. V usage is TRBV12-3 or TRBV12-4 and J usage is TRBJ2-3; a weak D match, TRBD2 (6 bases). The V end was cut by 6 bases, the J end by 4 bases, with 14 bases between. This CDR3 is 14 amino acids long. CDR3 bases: TGTGCCAGCAGCTTGGCGGGGCGGCCAGATACGCAGTATTTT. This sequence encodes CASSLAGRPDTQYF.

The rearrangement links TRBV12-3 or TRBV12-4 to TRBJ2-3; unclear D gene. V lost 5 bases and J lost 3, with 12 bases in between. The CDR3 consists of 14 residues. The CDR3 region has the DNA TGTGCCAGCAGTGTGCTGTCCCGAACAGATACGCAGTATTTT. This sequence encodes CASSVLSRTDTQYF.

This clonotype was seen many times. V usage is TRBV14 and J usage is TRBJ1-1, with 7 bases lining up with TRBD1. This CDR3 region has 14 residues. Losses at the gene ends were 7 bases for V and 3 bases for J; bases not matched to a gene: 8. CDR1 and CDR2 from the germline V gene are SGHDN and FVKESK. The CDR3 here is CASMLTGRHTEAFF. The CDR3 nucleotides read TGTGCCAGCATGTTGACAGGGCGGCACACTGAAGCTTTCTTT.